Described below is a single TCR beta chain sequence and its context. As handled by the study authors: Amplified reference gene primers provided the basis for estimating nucleated cell counts. Repertoires were generated with immunoSEQ multiplex PCR, while TCRdb's copy carries only in-frame clones and drops some. The D gene and trimming were derived from the DNA, and the V and J assignments and clone size from that table. Of fewer than 150,000 clones in the sample, about nine tenths are singletons; the top ten hold roughly a tenth. The data were taken from a study of blood T cell repertoires in COVID-19. Study at large: Sites across the United States, Italy and Spain contributed samples from acute and convalescent COVID-19. Sample material is recorded as cDNA or gDNA derived from T cells, B-cell-depleted T cells, or PBMCs.

V was trimmed by 5 bases and J by 10 bases, leaving 11 bases between them. Looked up from germline, CDR1 is SGHAT and CDR2 is FQDESV (reference sequence). This CDR3 spans 11 amino acids. The receptor was derived from a man between 50 and 59 years old with active or convalescent COVID-19. Sequencing was performed on peripheral blood. The genes are TRBV11-1 and TRBJ1-1; D gene uncertain. The CDR3 reads CASSQGRVAFF. CDR3 sequence (DNA): TGTGCCAGCAGCCAAGGGAGGGTAGCTTTCTTT.